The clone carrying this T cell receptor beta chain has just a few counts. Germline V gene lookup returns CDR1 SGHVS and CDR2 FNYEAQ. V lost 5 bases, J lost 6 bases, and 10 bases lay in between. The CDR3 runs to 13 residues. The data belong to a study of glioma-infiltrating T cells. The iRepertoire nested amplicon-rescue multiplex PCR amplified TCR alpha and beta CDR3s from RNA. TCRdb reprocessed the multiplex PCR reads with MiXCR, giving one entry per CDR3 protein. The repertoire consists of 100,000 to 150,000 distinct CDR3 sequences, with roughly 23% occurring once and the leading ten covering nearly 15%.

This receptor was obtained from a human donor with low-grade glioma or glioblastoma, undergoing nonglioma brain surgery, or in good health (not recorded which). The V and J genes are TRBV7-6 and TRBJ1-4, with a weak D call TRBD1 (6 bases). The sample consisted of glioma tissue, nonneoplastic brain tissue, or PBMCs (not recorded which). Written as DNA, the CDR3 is TGTGCCAGCAGCGCCTACAGGGATGAAAAACTGTTTTTT. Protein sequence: CASSAYRDEKLFF.